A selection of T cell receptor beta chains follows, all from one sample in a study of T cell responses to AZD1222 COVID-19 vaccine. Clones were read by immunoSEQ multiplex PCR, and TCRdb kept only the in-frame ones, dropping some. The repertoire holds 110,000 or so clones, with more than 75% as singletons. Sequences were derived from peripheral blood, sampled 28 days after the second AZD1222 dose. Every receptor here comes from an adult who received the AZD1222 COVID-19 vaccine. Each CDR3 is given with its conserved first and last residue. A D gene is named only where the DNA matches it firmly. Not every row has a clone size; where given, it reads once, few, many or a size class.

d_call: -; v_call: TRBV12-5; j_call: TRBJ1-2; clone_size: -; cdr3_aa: CASGLYTSNYGYTF; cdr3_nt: TGTGCTAGTGGTTTGTACACCTCTAACTATGGCTACACCTTC
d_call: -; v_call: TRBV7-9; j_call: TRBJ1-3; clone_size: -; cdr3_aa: CASRSGNTIYF; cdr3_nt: TGTGCCAGCAGATCGGGAAACACCATATATTTT
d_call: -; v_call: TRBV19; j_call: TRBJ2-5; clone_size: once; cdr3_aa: CASSGRVDGEAQYF; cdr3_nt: TGTGCCAGTAGTGGCAGGGTGGATGGAGAGGCCCAGTACTTC
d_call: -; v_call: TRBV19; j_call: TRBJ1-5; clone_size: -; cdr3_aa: CASSPLNQPQHF; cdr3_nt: TGTGCCAGTAGTCCCCTCAATCAGCCCCAGCATTTT
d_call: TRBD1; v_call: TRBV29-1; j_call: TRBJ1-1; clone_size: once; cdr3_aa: CSVARGRATEAFF; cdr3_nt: TGCAGCGTTGCCAGGGGGAGGGCCACTGAAGCTTTCTTT
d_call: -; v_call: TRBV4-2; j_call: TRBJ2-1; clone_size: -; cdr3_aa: CASSQQDRLPDEQFF; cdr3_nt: TGTGCCAGCAGCCAACAGGACCGACTACCAGATGAGCAGTTCTTC
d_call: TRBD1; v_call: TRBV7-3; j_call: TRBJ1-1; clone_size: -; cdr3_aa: CASSSRQQGAGTEAFF; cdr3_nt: TGTGCCAGCAGCTCCAGGCAACAGGGGGCTGGCACTGAAGCTTTCTTT
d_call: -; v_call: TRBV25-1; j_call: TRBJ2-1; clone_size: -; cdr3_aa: CASNHPSGYLSNEQFF; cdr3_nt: TGTGCCAGCAACCACCCCAGCGGATATCTTTCCAATGAGCAGTTCTTC
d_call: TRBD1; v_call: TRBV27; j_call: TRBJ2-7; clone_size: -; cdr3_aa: CASSFALTGTGNHRLSYEQYF; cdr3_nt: TGTGCCAGCAGTTTCGCTCTGACCGGGACAGGGAACCATCGGCTCTCCTACGAGCAGTACTTC
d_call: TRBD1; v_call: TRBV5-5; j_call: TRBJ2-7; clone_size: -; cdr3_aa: CASSPDRDRANEQYF; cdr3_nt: TGTGCCAGCAGCCCGGACCGGGACAGGGCCAACGAGCAGTACTTC
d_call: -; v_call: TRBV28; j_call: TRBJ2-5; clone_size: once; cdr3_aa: CASSSTTGSKETQYF; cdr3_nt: TGTGCCAGCAGTTCCACGACAGGCAGTAAAGAGACCCAGTACTTC
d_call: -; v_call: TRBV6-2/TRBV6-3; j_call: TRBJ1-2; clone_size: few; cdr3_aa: CASSYPDASAF; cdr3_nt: TGTGCCAGCAGTTACCCTGACGCGTCCGCCTTC
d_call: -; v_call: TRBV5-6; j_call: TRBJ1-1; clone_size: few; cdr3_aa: CASSAGLLNTEAFF; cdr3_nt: TGTGCCAGCAGCGCGGGCCTTTTGAACACTGAAGCTTTCTTT
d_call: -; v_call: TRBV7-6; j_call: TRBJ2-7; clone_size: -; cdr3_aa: CASSLGGVSSYEQYF; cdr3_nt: TGTGCCAGCAGCTTAGGGGGCGTTTCCTCCTACGAGCAGTACTTC
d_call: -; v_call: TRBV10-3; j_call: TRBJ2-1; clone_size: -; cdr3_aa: CAISERRVDYNEQFF; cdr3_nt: TGTGCCATCAGTGAGCGTCGGGTGGATTACAATGAGCAGTTCTTC
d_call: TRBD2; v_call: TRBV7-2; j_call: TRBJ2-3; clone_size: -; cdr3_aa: CASSGRLAGVSTDTQYF; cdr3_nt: TGTGCCAGCAGCGGTCGACTAGCGGGAGTAAGCACAGATACGCAGTATTTT
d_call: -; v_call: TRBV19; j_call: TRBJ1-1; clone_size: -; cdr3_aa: CASRSGGQNTEAFF; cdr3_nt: TGTGCCAGTAGGTCAGGAGGACAGAACACTGAAGCTTTCTTT
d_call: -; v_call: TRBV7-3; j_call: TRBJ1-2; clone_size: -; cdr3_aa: CASSLYVTAYGYTF; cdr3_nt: TGTGCCAGCAGCTTATACGTAACAGCCTATGGCTACACCTTC
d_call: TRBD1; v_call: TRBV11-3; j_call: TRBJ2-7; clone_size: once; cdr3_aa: CASSPGTGDDYEQYF; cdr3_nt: TGTGCCAGCAGCCCCGGGACAGGGGACGACTACGAGCAGTACTTC
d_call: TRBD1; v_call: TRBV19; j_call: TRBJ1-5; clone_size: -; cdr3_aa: CASNTGGFQPQHF; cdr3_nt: TGTGCCAGTAACACAGGGGGCTTTCAGCCCCAGCATTTT
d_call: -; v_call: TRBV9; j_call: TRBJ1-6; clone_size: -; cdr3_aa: CASSPGGGNSPLHF; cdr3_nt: TGTGCCAGCAGCCCGGGGGGCGGGAATTCACCCCTCCACTTT
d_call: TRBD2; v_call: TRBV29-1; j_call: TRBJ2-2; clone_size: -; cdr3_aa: CSVPGRGSITGELFF; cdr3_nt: TGCAGCGTTCCTGGGCGGGGGTCAATCACCGGGGAGCTGTTTTTT
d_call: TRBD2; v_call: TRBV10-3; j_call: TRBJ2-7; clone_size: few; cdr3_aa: CAISESGATTYEQYF; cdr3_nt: TGTGCCATCAGTGAGAGCGGGGCTACCACCTACGAGCAGTACTTC
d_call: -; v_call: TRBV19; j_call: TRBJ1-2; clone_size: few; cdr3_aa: CASTDSGGTGMRQGYTF; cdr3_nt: TGTGCCAGTACCGATAGTGGGGGCACAGGGATGCGTCAGGGCTACACCTTC
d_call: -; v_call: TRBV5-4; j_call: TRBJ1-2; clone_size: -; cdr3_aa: CASRARGNHFYGYTF; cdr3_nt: TGTGCCAGCAGGGCGAGGGGCAATCACTTCTATGGCTACACCTTC
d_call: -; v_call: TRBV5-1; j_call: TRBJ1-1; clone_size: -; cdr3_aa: CASNYDDTEAFF; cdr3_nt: TGCGCCAGCAACTACGATGACACTGAAGCTTTCTTT
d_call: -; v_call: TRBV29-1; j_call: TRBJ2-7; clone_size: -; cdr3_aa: CSVADRPYEQYF; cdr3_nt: TGCAGCGTTGCGGACAGACCCTACGAGCAGTACTTC
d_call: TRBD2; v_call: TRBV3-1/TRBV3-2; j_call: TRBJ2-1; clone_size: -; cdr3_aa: CASSRGGGPYNEQFF; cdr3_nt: TGTGCCAGCAGCCGGGGCGGGGGGCCCTACAATGAGCAGTTCTTC
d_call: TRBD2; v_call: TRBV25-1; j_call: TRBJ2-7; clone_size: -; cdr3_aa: CASRPSGSGTYEQYF; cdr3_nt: TGTGCCAGCAGACCTAGCGGGAGCGGAACCTACGAGCAGTACTTC
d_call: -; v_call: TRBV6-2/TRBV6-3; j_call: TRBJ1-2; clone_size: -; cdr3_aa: CASSRLGYGYTF; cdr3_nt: TGTGCCAGCAGTCGTCTGGGCTATGGCTACACCTTC
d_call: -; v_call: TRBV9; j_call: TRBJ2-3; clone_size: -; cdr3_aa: CASSAIMGAQYF; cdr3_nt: TGTGCCAGCAGCGCTATAATGGGAGCGCAGTATTTT
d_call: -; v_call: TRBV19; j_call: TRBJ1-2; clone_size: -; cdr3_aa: CASRPGVGNGYTF; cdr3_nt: TGTGCCAGTAGGCCCGGTGTAGGGAACGGCTACACCTTC
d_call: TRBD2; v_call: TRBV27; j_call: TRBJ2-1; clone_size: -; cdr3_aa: CASTGLADINEQFF; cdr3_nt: TGTGCCAGCACCGGACTAGCGGACATCAATGAGCAGTTCTTC
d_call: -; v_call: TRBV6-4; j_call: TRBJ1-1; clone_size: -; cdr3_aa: CASSDGEGTEAFF; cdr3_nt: TGTGCCAGCAGTGACGGGGAGGGCACTGAAGCTTTCTTT
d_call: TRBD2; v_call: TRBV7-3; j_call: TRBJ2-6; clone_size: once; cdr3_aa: CASSLLAGGTGANVLTF; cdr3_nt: TGTGCCAGCAGCTTACTAGCGGGAGGTACTGGGGCCAACGTCCTGACTTTC
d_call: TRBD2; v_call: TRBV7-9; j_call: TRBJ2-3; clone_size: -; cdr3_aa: CASSLFPARLAGADTQYF; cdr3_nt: TGTGCCAGCAGCTTATTCCCGGCAAGACTAGCGGGAGCAGATACGCAGTATTTT
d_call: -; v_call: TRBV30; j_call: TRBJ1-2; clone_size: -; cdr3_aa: CAWSSDRGGGFF; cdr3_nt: TGTGCCTGGAGTTCCGACCGGGGAGGGGGGTTCTTC
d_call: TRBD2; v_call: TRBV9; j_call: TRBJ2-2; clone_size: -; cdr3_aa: CASNWEGNTGELFF; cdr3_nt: TGTGCCAGCAACTGGGAGGGGAACACCGGGGAGCTGTTTTTT
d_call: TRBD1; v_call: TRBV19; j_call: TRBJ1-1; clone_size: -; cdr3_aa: CASSPGGLNTEAFF; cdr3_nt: TGTGCCAGTAGCCCAGGGGGCCTGAACACTGAAGCTTTCTTT
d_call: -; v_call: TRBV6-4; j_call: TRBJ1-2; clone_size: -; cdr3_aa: CASSDSGAGGYTF; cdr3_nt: TGTGCCAGCAGTGACTCAGGGGCCGGCGGCTACACCTTC
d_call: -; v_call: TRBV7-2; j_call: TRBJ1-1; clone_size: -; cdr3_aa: CASTPGERGKAFF; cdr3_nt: TGTGCCAGCACCCCAGGTGAGAGGGGTAAAGCTTTCTTT
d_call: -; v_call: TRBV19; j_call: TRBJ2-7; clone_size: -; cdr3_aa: CASSINSEQYF; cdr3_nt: TGTGCCAGTAGTATCAACAGCGAGCAGTACTTC
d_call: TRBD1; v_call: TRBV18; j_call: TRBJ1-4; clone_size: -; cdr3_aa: CASSLQGATNEKLFF; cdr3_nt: TGTGCCAGCTCACTTCAGGGGGCTACTAATGAAAAACTGTTTTTT
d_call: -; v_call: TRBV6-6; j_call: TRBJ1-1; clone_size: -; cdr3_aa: CASNDAGNTEAFF; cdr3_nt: TGTGCCAGCAATGACGCAGGTAACACTGAAGCTTTCTTT
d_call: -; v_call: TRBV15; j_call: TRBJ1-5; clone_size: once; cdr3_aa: CATSPEAGASNQPQHF; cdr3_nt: TGTGCCACCAGCCCCGAGGCAGGGGCTAGCAATCAGCCCCAGCATTTT
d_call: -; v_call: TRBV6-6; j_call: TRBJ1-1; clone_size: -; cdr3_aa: CASSYSTGFAFF; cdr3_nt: TGTGCCAGCAGTTACAGCACGGGTTTTGCTTTCTTT
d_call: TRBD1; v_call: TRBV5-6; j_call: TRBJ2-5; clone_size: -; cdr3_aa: CASSVNRGQETQYF; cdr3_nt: TGTGCCAGCAGCGTCAACAGGGGGCAAGAGACCCAGTACTTC
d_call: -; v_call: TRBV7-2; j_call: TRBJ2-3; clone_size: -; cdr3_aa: CASSYTDTQYF; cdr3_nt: TGTGCCAGCAGCTACACAGATACGCAGTATTTT
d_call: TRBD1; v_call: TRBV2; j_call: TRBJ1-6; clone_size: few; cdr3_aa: CASSARTGNSPLHF; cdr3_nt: TGTGCCAGCAGCGCAAGGACAGGGAATTCACCCCTCCACTTT
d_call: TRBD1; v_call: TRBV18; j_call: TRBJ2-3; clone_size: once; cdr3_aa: CASSPQGASTDTQYF; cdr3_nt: TGTGCCAGCTCACCACAGGGGGCTAGCACAGATACGCAGTATTTT
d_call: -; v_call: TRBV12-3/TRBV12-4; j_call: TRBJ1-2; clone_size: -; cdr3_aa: CASRGGSTYGYTF; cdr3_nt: TGTGCCAGCAGGGGGGGCAGCACCTATGGCTACACCTTC
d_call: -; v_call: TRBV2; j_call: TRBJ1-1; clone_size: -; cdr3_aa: CASFLGNTEAFF; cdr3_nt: TGTGCCAGCTTCCTAGGGAACACTGAAGCTTTCTTT
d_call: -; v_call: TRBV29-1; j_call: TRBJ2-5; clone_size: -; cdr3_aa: CSVDRRAETQYF; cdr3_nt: TGCAGCGTTGATAGGAGGGCAGAGACCCAGTACTTC
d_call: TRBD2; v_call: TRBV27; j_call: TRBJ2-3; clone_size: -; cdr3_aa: CASSLELAGADTQYF; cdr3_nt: TGTGCCAGCAGTTTAGAACTAGCGGGAGCAGATACGCAGTATTTT